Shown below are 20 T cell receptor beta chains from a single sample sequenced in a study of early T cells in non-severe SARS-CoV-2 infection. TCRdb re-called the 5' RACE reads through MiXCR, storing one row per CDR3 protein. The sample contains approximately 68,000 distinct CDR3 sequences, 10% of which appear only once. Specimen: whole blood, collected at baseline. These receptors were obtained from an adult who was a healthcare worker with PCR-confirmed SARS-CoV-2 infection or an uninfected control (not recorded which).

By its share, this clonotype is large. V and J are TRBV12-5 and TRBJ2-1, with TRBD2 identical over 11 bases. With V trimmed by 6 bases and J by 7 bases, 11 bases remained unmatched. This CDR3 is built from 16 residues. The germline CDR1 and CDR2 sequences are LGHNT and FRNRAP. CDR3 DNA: TGTGCTAGTGGCGGACTAGCGGGCGGATTGGCAAATGAGCAGTTCTTC. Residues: CASGGLAGGLANEQFF.

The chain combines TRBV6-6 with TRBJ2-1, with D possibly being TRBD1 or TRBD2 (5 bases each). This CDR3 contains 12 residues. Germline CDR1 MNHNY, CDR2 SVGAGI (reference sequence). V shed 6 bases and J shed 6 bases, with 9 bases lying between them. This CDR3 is CASSPGGNEQFF. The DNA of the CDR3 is TGTGCCAGCAGCCCTGGGGGCAATGAGCAGTTCTTC.

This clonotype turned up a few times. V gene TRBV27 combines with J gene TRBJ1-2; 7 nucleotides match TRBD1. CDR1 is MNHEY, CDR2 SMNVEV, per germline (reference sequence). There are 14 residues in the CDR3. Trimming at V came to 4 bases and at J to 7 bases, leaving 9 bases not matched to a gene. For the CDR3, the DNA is TGTGCCAGCAGTTCGGATCCCAGGGGGATTGGCTACACCTTC. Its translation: CASSSDPRGIGYTF.

The CDR3 is CSARQGTNYGYTF. The CDR3 coding sequence is TGCAGTGCTAGACAGGGAACTAACTATGGCTACACCTTC. The V gene is TRBV20-1, the J gene TRBJ1-2; D is possibly TRBD1 (5 bases). The germline V gene encodes CDR1 DFQATT and CDR2 SNEGSKA (reference sequence). The CDR3 contains 13 residues. The ends were cut back, 2 bases at V and 0 bases at J, with 7 bases in the middle.

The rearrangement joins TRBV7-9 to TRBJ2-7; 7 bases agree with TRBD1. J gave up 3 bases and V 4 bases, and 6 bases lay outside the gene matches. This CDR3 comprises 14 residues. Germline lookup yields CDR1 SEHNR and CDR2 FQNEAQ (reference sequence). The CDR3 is CASSSSAGGYEQYF. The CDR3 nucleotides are TGTGCCAGCAGCTCCAGCGCAGGGGGCTACGAGCAGTACTTC.

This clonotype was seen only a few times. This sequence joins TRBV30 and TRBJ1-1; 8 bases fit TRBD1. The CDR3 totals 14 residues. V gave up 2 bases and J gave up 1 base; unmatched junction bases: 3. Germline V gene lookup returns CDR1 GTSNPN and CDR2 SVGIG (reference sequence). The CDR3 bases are TGTGCCTGGAGTTTGGGGACAGGGAACACTGAAGCTTTCTTT. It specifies CAWSLGTGNTEAFF.

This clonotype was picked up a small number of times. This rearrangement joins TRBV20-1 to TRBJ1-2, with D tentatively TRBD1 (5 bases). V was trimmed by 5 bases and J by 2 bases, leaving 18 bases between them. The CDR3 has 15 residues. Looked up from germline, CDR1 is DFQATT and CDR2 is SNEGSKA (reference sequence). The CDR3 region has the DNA TGCAGTGCTCCTAACCCGGGGCCTAAAAACTATGGCTACACCTTC. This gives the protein CSAPNPGPKNYGYTF.

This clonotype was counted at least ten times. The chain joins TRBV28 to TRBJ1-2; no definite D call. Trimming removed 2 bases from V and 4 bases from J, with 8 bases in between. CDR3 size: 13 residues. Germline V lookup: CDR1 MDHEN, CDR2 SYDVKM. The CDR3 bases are TGTGCCAGCAGTTTACCAGAAGTCTATGGCTACACCTTC. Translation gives CASSLPEVYGYTF.

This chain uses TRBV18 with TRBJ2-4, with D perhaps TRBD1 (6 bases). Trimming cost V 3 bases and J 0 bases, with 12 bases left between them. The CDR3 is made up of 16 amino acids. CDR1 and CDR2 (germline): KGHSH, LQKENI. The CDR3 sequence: CASSPSGTLAKNIQYF. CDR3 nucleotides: TGTGCCAGCTCACCGAGTGGGACATTAGCCAAAAACATTCAGTACTTC.

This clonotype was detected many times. CDR3 nucleotides: TGTGCCAGCAGCCCCAGACAGGACAATGAGCAGTTCTTC. It specifies CASSPRQDNEQFF. The chain employs TRBV6-5 and TRBJ2-1; TRBD1 might be the D (6 bases). Germline assignment: CDR1 MNHEY and CDR2 SVGAGI. Trimming shortened V by 6 bases and J by 5 bases, and 11 bases separated the two germline ends. This CDR3 is 13 amino acids long.

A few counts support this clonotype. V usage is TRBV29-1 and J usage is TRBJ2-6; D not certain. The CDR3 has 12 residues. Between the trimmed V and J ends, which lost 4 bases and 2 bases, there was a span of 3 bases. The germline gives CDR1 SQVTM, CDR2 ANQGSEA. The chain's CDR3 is CSVAAGANVLTF. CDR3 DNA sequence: TGCAGCGTTGCGGCTGGGGCCAACGTCCTGACTTTC. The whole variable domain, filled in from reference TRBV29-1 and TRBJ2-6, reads SAVISQKPSRDICQRGTSLTIQCQVDSQVTMMFWYRQQPGQSLTLIATANQGSEATYESGFVIDKFPISRPNLTFSTLTVSNMSPEDSSIYLCSVAAGANVLTFGAGSRLTVL.

CDR3 nucleotides: TGTGCCAGCAGCTTAGCGAATCATCTGGGGGGCTACGAGCAGTACTTC. This gives the protein CASSLANHLGGYEQYF. The chain couples TRBV7-2 to TRBJ2-7; weak D call: TRBD2 (6 bases). There are 16 residues in the CDR3. Between the trimmed V and J ends, which lost 0 bases and 3 bases, there was a span of 15 bases. Germline V gene lookup returns CDR1 SGHTA and CDR2 FQGNSA.

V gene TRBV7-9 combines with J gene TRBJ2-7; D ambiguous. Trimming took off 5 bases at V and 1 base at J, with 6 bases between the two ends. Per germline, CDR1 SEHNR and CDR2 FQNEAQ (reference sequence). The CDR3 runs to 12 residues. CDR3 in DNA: TGTGCCAGCAGCGTTAGATCCTACGAGCAGTACTTC. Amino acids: CASSVRSYEQYF.

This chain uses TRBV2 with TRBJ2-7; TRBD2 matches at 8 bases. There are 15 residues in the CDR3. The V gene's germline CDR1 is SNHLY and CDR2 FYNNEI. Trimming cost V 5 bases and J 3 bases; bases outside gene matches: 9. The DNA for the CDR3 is TGTGCCAGCAGTAACAGCGGGGGAAAAGTCTACGAGCAGTACTTC. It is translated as CASSNSGGKVYEQYF. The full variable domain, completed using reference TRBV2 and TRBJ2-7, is EPEVTQTPSHQVTQMGQEVILRCVPISNHLYFYWYRQILGQKVEFLVSFYNNEISEKSEIFDDQFSVERPDGSNFTLKIRSTKLEDSAMYFCASSNSGGKVYEQYFGPGTRLTVT.

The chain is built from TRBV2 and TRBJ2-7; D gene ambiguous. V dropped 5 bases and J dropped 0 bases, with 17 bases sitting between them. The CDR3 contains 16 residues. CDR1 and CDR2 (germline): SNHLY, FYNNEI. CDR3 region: CASSKVDAWDSYEQYF. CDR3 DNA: TGTGCCAGCAGTAAGGTTGACGCATGGGACTCCTACGAGCAGTACTTC.

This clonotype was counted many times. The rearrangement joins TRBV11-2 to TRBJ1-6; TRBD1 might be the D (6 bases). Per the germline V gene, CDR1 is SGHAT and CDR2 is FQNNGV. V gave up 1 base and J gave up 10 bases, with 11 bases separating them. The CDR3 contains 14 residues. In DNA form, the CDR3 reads TGTGCCAGCAGCTTAGTGGGGGCAGGGTCACCCCTCCACTTT. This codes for CASSLVGAGSPLHF. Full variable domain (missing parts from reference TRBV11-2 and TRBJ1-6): EAGVAQSPRYKIIEKRQSVAFWCNPISGHATLYWYQQILGQGPKLLIQFQNNGVVDDSQLPKDRFSAERLKGVDSTLKIQPAKLEDSAVYLCASSLVGAGSPLHFGNGTRLTVT.

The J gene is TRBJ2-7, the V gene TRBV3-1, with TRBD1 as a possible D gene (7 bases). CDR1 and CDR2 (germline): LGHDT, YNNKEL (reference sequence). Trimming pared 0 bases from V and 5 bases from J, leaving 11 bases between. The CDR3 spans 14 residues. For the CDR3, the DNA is TGTGCCAGCAGCCAAGAGCCAGGGGGGAACGAGCAGTACTTC. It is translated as CASSQEPGGNEQYF.

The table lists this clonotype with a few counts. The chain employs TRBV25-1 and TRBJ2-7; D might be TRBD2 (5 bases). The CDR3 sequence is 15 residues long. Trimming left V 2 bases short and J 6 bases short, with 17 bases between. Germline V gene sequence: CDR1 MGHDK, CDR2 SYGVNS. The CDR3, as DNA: TGTGCCAGCAGTGAAGCTCGCGGAGCGGCGGGCGAGCAGTACTTC. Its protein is CASSEARGAAGEQYF.

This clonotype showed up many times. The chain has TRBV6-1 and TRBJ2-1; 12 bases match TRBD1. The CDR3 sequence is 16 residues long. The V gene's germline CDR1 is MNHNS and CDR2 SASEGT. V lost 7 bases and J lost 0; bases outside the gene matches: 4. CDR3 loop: CASMGQGASSYNEQFF. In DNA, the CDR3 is TGTGCCAGCATGGGACAGGGGGCGAGCTCCTACAATGAGCAGTTCTTC.

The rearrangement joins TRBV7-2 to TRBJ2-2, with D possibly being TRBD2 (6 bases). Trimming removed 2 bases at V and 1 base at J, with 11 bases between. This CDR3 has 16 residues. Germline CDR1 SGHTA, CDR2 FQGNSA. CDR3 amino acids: CASSLMGGWNTGELFF. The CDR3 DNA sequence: TGTGCCAGCAGCTTAATGGGGGGTTGGAACACCGGGGAGCTGTTTTTT.